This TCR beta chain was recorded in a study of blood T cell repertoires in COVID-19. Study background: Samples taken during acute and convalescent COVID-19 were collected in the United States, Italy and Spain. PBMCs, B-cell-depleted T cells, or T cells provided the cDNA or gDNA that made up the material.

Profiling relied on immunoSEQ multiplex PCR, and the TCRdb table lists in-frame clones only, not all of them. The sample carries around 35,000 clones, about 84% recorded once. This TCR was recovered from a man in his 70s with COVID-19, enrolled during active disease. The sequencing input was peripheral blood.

The CDR3 is CASRRTGEIGEQYF. The CDR3 bases are TGTGCCAGCAGACGGACAGGGGAGATTGGCGAGCAGTACTTC. The chain uses TRBV6-4 and TRBJ2-7, with 9 bases matching TRBD1. Germline V gives CDR1 MRHNA, CDR2 SNTAGT. V trimming: 6 bases; J trimming: 6 bases; junction bases outside the gene matches: 9. The CDR3 loop spans 14 amino acids.